What follows are 3 T cell receptor beta chains derived from one specimen sequenced in a study of CD8 T cells in Susac syndrome. An amount of RNA that ranged from roughly 0.5 to 1 ug was reverse transcribed with random hexamers. In TCRdb, the immunoSEQ multiplex PCR reads were re-called with MiXCR into one record per CDR3 protein. The sample yields some 120,000 distinct CDR3 sequences, around 94% seen once. The specimen was CD4+ T cells from PBMCs. The receptors stem from a human donor in good health.

This rearrangement joins TRBV20-1 to TRBJ1-5, with no clear D. The V end was cut by 4 bases, the J end by 4 bases, with 11 bases between. Germline CDR1 and CDR2: DFQATT and SNEGSKA (reference sequence). The CDR3 spans 13 residues. The CDR3 DNA reads as TGCAGTGCTAAGGTCAGTTGGAATCAGCCCCAGCATTTT. This translates into CSAKVSWNQPQHF.

The chain employs TRBV11-2 and TRBJ2-7; D gene unclear. Germline CDR1 and CDR2: SGHAT and FQNNGV. The germline V and J ends were trimmed by 0 bases and 0 bases, with 6 bases remaining between them. This CDR3 is 14 amino acids long. This chain's CDR3 is CASSLDHSSYEQYF. The CDR3 DNA follows: TGTGCCAGCAGCTTAGATCATAGCTCCTACGAGCAGTACTTC.

The chain recombines TRBV25-1 with TRBJ1-2; 8 nucleotides align to TRBD1. The junction had 7 bases not matched to a gene; V was cut back by 8 bases and J by 8 bases. Per germline, CDR1 MGHDK and CDR2 SYGVNS. The length of the CDR3 is 12 residues. CDR3 sequence (DNA): TGTGCCAGCGCGGGACAGGCCTGGGGCTACACCTTC. Protein product: CASAGQAWGYTF.